One T cell receptor beta chain is described in this entry. Trimming took off 0 bases at V and 2 bases at J, with 26 bases between the two ends. In germline, CDR1 is LGHNA, CDR2 YSLEER. CDR3 size: 20 residues. The data are from a study of T cells in Graves' hyperthyroidism and ophthalmopathy. Amplification targeted TCR beta CDR3 regions from RNA transcripts. The HTBI set primed first-round TCR CDR3 RT-PCR. TCRdb re-analysed the multiplex PCR reads in MiXCR, keeping a single row per CDR3 protein. The table records approximately 740,000 distinct CDR3 sequences, 14% of them present only once. This receptor was obtained from a woman between 18 and 30 years old with Graves' hyperthyroidism. The chain is built from TRBV4-3 and TRBJ2-7; D is possibly TRBD1 (6 bases). Input material: blood. The chain's CDR3 is CASSQDGPSPGTPFAYEQYF. The CDR3 nucleotides read TGCGCCAGCAGCCAAGATGGCCCCAGCCCAGGGACACCATTTGCCTACGAGCAGTACTTC.